Shown below are 16 T cell receptor beta chains from a single sample sequenced in a study of T cells in women clearing cervical HPV infection. Only in-frame clones appear in the TCRdb table, and some are missing; sequencing was by immunoSEQ multiplex PCR. The sample table includes roughly 25,000 clones. Material for sequencing was blood buffy coat. These receptor sequences come from a woman aged 18 to 69 with a cervical HPV16 infection that either progressed to CIN3+ or cleared (not recorded which).

As for this clone: The read terminates 3 residues ahead of where the CDR3 ends, so the germline J gene completes it. This rearrangement joins TRBV20-1 to TRBJ2-1; 13 bases agree with TRBD2. From germline, CDR1 is DFQATT and CDR2 SNEGSKA (reference sequence). The CDR3 length is 15 residues. V shed 6 bases, J shed 2 bases, and the junction held 4 bases outside the gene matches. The CDR3 spells CSAEGTSGAYNEQFF. The covered CDR3 bases are TGCAGTGCAGAAGGGACTAGCGGGGCCTACAATGAG.

The sequenced CDR3 bases are TGTGCCAGCAGCCTCCGGGTAGGGCGACTAGCGGCGAACACCGGGGAG. This gives the protein CASSLRVGRLAANTGE. The entire CDR3 is CASSLRVGRLAANTGELFF. The chain combines TRBV4-2 with TRBJ2-2; TRBD2 matches 9 bases. Sequencing ends 3 residues short of the CDR3 end; the germline J gene provides the rest. Germline loops: CDR1 LGHNA, CDR2 YNFKEQ. This CDR3 is 19 amino acids long. The V and J ends lost 4 bases and 0 bases, in that order; junction bases with no gene match: 12.

Worth noting for this clone: The observed sequence ends 3 residues before the CDR3 terminus, with the missing tail filled in from the germline J gene. The V gene is TRBV5-1, the J gene TRBJ1-2; D possibly corresponds to TRBD1 (5 bases). The CDR3 has 14 amino acids. CDR1 and CDR2 from the germline V gene are SGHRS and YFSETQ. The DNA read from the CDR3 is TGCGCCAGCAGCTTGGGGGGCGCAGAGACGAGC. It is translated as CASSLGGAETS. The entire CDR3 is CASSLGGAETSYTF. The variable domain in full, with the rest retrieved from reference TRBV5-1 and TRBJ1-2, is KAGVTQTPRYLIKTRGQQVTLSCSPISGHRSVSWYQQTPGQGLQFLFEYFSETQRNKGNFPGRFSGRQFSNSRSEMNVSTLELGDSALYLCASSLGGAETSYTFGSGTRLTVV.

Comments on this clone: Read data end 3 residues before the CDR3 end; the end is taken from the germline J gene. The V call is TRBV5-5, the J call TRBJ1-2; D unclear. The CDR3 has 13 residues. Germline lookup yields CDR1 SGHKS and CDR2 YYEKEE (reference sequence). This chain's CDR3 is CASSLIPGETYTF. The sequenced part of the CDR3 DNA is TGTGCCAGCAGCCTCATCCCAGGAGAGACC.

This clone is classed as medium-sized by frequency. The read gets to within 3 residues of the CDR3 end, and the germline J gene fills in the rest. This sequence joins TRBV7-2 and TRBJ2-7; D unclear. The CDR3 consists of 13 residues. The V end lost 2 bases, the J end lost 3 bases, and 8 bases lay between the germline ends. Germline CDR1 reads SGHTA; CDR2 reads FQGNSA. The part of the CDR3 DNA that was read is TGTGCCAGCAGCTTACTACGCTTCTACGAG. Encoded protein: CASSLLRFYE. The CDR3 in its entirety is CASSLLRFYEQYF.

With regard to this clone: The read ends 3 residues early relative to the CDR3; the germline J gene fills the gap. V gene TRBV30 combines with J gene TRBJ2-2, with 8 bases identical to TRBD1. The V gene's germline CDR1 is GTSNPN and CDR2 SVGIG (reference sequence). The length of the CDR3 is 13 residues. The CDR3 loop reads CAWNTQGGSPLFF. The sequenced part of the CDR3 DNA is TGTGCCTGGAATACACAGGGGGGATCACCG.

With respect to this clone: Sequencing ends 3 residues short of the CDR3 end; the germline J gene provides the rest. V and J are TRBV6-4 and TRBJ2-1; TRBD1 might be the D (5 bases). In germline, CDR1 is MRHNA, CDR2 SNTAGT. Trimming took off 4 bases at V and 6 bases at J, with 10 bases between the two ends. This CDR3 has 13 amino acids. The CDR3 sequence is CASSALQGNEQFF. CDR3 DNA (partial): TGTGCCAGCAGTGCCCTTCAGGGCAATGAG.

On this clone: The read ends 3 residues before the CDR3 terminus; that terminus is restored from the germline J gene. The chain recombines TRBV20-1 with TRBJ2-1; a possible D gene is TRBD1 (5 bases). Trimming stripped 1 base from V and 6 bases from J, with 16 bases between. Germline V gives CDR1 DFQATT, CDR2 SNEGSKA (reference sequence). The CDR3 loop spans 15 amino acids. The CDR3 sequence: CSARGQPRSGNEQFF. The CDR3 DNA, read in part, is TGCAGTGCTAGAGGACAGCCCAGGTCGGGCAATGAG.

Regarding this clone: The read ends 3 residues early relative to the CDR3; the germline J gene fills the gap. The genes are TRBV20-1 and TRBJ2-1; no clear D gene. Germline CDR1 is DFQATT and CDR2 is SNEGSKA (reference sequence). Between the trimmed V and J ends, which lost 4 bases and 5 bases, there was a span of 3 bases. The CDR3 spans 10 residues. CDR3 bases read: TGCAGTGCTATAAACAATGAG. It codes for CSAINNE. The entire CDR3 protein is CSAINNEQFF.

The CDR3 reads CASTGTGGDLEGQYF. The CDR3 bases that were read are TGTGCCAGCACAGGGACAGGGGGCGATCTGGAGGGT. The chain combines TRBV7-9 with TRBJ2-4; 12 nucleotides agree with TRBD1. Coverage ceases 3 residues before the CDR3 finishes, and the germline J gene fills in the end. The CDR3 covers 15 residues. Germline-derived CDR1 and CDR2 are SEHNR and FQNEAQ (reference sequence).

As concerns this clone: The missing CDR3 end, 3 residues past where the read stops, is filled in from the germline J gene. The chain has TRBV5-1 and TRBJ2-5, with D tentatively TRBD2 (5 bases). Germline values: CDR1 SGHRS, CDR2 YFSETQ. Trimming took 4 bases from V and 4 from J, leaving 20 bases between them. CDR3 length equals 16 residues. CDR3 sequence: CASSGGLGGGGETQYF. The CDR3 DNA, read in part, is TGCGCCAGCAGCGGAGGCCTAGGAGGAGGAGGAGAGACC.

A remark on this clone: The read stops 3 residues short of the end of the CDR3; the missing end is completed from the germline J gene. The chain has TRBV10-3 and TRBJ2-6; no reliable D call. The germline CDR1 and CDR2 sequences are ENHRY and SYGVKD. The CDR3 spans 16 residues. Trimming removed 6 bases at V and 4 bases at J, with 16 bases between. Incomplete CDR3 DNA: TGTGCCATCAGGGCAAGGGCTCAGGAAGGGGCCAACGTC. Protein product: CAIRARAQEGANV. In full, the CDR3 is CAIRARAQEGANVLTF.

Regarding this clone: The read ends 3 residues early relative to the CDR3; the germline J gene fills the gap. The rearrangement joins TRBV5-1 to TRBJ2-3; TRBD1 aligns across 7 bases. The CDR3 has 13 amino acids. Germline lookup yields CDR1 SGHRS and CDR2 YFSETQ. The V gene end was trimmed by 4 bases and the J gene end by 4 bases; junction bases not matched to a gene: 3. The DNA read from the CDR3 is TGCGCCAGCAGCGCGACAGGGCCAGATACG. It is translated as CASSATGPDT. The whole CDR3 sequence is CASSATGPDTQYF.

Remarks on this clone: The read terminates 3 residues before the CDR3 end, so the remaining end is supplied by the germline J gene. This sequence joins TRBV7-6 and TRBJ2-3; D perhaps matches TRBD1 (6 bases). CDR1 and CDR2 (germline): SGHVS, FNYEAQ. CDR3 length: 14 residues. The CDR3: CASSLRDIGETQYF. Incomplete CDR3 DNA: TGTGCCAGCAGCTTGAGGGACATCGGAGAGACG.

About this clone itself: The CDR3 goes on 3 residues after the read ends, and that part is filled in from the germline J gene. The chain employs TRBV6-1 and TRBJ2-2; TRBD1 is a possible D gene (6 bases). V was shortened by 4 bases and J by 4 bases, with 10 bases between the two germline ends. The germline V gene has CDR1 MNHNS and CDR2 SASEGT. This CDR3 spans 14 amino acids. The CDR3 DNA, read in part, is TGTGCCAGCAGTGCCACAGGGAGCACCGGGGAG. Encoded protein: CASSATGSTGE. The full-length CDR3 reads as CASSATGSTGELFF.

For this clone: The read gets to within 3 residues of the CDR3 end, and the germline J gene fills in the rest. The chain recombines TRBV10-3 with TRBJ1-2; perhaps TRBD1 as D (6 bases). This CDR3 is built from 13 residues. V dropped 6 bases and J dropped 2 bases, with 10 bases sitting between them. Germline V CDR1 and CDR2: ENHRY, SYGVKD. Incomplete CDR3 DNA: TGTGCCATCAGGCCGACAGGAAACTATGGC. It is translated as CAIRPTGNYG. The CDR3 reads in full as CAIRPTGNYGYTF.